Shown below are 25 T cell receptor beta chains from a single sample sequenced in a study of shared clonotypes between healthy human individuals. Only in-frame clones appear in the TCRdb table, and some are missing; sequencing was by immunoSEQ multiplex PCR. The repertoire consists of under 550,000 clones, with around 96% occurring once and the leading ten covering about 0.064%. Sequencing was done on a sample of naive CD4+ T cells sorted from blood. The subset: CD45RA+ positively selected. All receptors derive from a woman aged 25 to 45 in good health.

The V gene is TRBV19, the J gene TRBJ1-5, with D possibly matching TRBD1 (6 bases). Trimming shortened V by 7 bases and J by 6 bases, and 19 bases separated the two germline ends. This CDR3 comprises 15 residues. Germline CDR1 LNHDA, CDR2 SQIVND (reference sequence). CDR3: CASNKILQGSQPQHF. The CDR3 nucleotides read TGTGCCAGTAATAAAATCCTACAGGGTAGTCAGCCCCAGCATTTT.

The chain couples TRBV9 to TRBJ1-2; perhaps TRBD1 as D (5 bases). Per germline, CDR1 SGDLS and CDR2 YYNGEE. The CDR3 loop spans 12 amino acids. V was clipped by 4 bases and J by 7 bases, with 11 bases between them. CDR3 sequence: CASSPGPGGYTF. The CDR3 DNA reads TGTGCCAGCAGCCCGGGACCCGGTGGCTACACCTTC.

V is TRBV25-1 and J is TRBJ2-5; D not certain. The J call may not be correct, given that the DNA end is closer to TRBJ2-7. The CDR3 runs 11 residues. Germline values: CDR1 MGHDK, CDR2 SYGVNS. DNA of the CDR3: TGTGCCAGCAGTGACCTCCACGAGCAGTACTTC. Translating gives CASSDLHEQYF.

The chain uses TRBV20-1 and TRBJ1-3; the D is unclear. This CDR3 contains 11 residues. Germline V gives CDR1 DFQATT, CDR2 SNEGSKA (reference sequence). The V end lost 5 bases, the J end lost 3 bases, and 5 bases lay between the germline ends. CDR3 sequence: CSALSGNTIYF. The CDR3 nucleotides read TGCAGTGCTTTGAGTGGAAACACCATATATTTT.

The chain couples TRBV5-4 to TRBJ1-5; TRBD1 might be the D (5 bases). This CDR3 is built from 15 residues. From germline, CDR1 is SGHNT and CDR2 YYREEE (reference sequence). V gave up 5 bases and J gave up 10 bases, with 22 bases separating them. In nucleotides, the CDR3 is TGTGCCAGCAGGATTGGGCAGGGTGACGGGAAACCCCAGCATTTT. As protein: CASRIGQGDGKPQHF.

V usage is TRBV28 and J usage is TRBJ1-2; 11 positions agree with TRBD1. The length of the CDR3 is 14 residues. Germline V gene data show CDR1 as MDHEN and CDR2 as SYDVKM. The V gene end was trimmed by 8 bases and the J gene end by 9 bases; junction bases not matched to a gene: 11. For the CDR3, the DNA is TGTGCCAGCGGATTTGGACAGGGGGCAAGGAGCTACACCTTC. This translates into CASGFGQGARSYTF.

This rearrangement joins TRBV27 to TRBJ2-5, with TRBD2 matching 7 bases. The J call could be wrong; TRBJ2-7 is a better fit for the DNA end. Germline V CDR1 and CDR2: MNHEY, SMNVEV (reference sequence). There are 14 residues in the CDR3. The CDR3 DNA is TGTGCCAGCAGTTTAAGGCCTAGCGGATACGAGCAGTACTTC. This translates into CASSLRPSGYEQYF.

The genes are TRBV28 and TRBJ2-7; D uncertain. Germline V CDR1 and CDR2: MDHEN, SYDVKM. Trimming left V 3 bases short and J 3 bases short, with 9 bases between. This CDR3 region has 13 residues. This CDR3 is CASSLFPYYEQYF. CDR3 nucleotide sequence: TGTGCCAGCAGTTTGTTCCCGTACTACGAGCAGTACTTC.

The CDR3 sequence is CASSQGALDYNEQFF. In DNA, the CDR3 is TGCGCCAGCAGCCAAGGTGCCCTGGACTACAATGAGCAGTTCTTC. This chain joins TRBV4-1 and TRBJ2-1; D is undetermined. The germline V and J ends were trimmed by 1 base and 3 bases, with 10 bases remaining between them. This CDR3 comprises 15 residues. Germline V CDR1 and CDR2: MGHRA, YSYEKL.

The chain combines TRBV5-1 with TRBJ2-5, with D unresolved. The germline V gene encodes CDR1 SGHRS and CDR2 YFSETQ. Trimming removed 2 bases at V and 0 bases at J, with 8 bases between. The length of the CDR3 is 14 residues. This CDR3 reads CASSLTVNQETQYF. For the CDR3, the DNA is TGCGCCAGCAGCTTAACGGTAAACCAAGAGACCCAGTACTTC.

The J gene is TRBJ1-2, the V gene TRBV6-1; 10 positions match TRBD1. Germline trimming cut 5 bases from V and 0 bases from J; bases unmatched to any gene: 3. CDR1 and CDR2 (germline): MNHNS, SASEGT. The CDR3 totals 15 residues. The CDR3 loop is CASSPGTGANYGYTF. In nucleotides, the CDR3 is TGTGCCAGCAGTCCCGGGACAGGGGCTAACTATGGCTACACCTTC.

The V gene is TRBV18, the J gene TRBJ2-6; no firm D call. V lost 2 bases and J lost 0, with 11 bases in between. The germline V gene has CDR1 KGHSH and CDR2 LQKENI. CDR3 length: 17 amino acids. The CDR3 spells CASSPNAAISGANVLTF. The CDR3 DNA follows: TGTGCCAGCTCACCAAATGCGGCGATCTCTGGGGCCAACGTCCTGACTTTC.

The chain joins TRBV5-1 to TRBJ1-5; the D gene is possibly TRBD1 (6 bases). CDR1 and CDR2 from the germline V gene are SGHRS and YFSETQ. This CDR3 region has 15 residues. V lost 4 bases to trimming and J lost 0 bases, with 11 bases between them. Here the CDR3 reads CASSVQGGSNQPQHF. The CDR3, as DNA: TGCGCCAGCAGCGTACAGGGTGGTAGCAATCAGCCCCAGCATTTT.

The chain joins TRBV4-1 to TRBJ2-5; TRBD2 aligns across 9 bases. J was trimmed by 4 bases and V by 5 bases; bases with no gene match: 8. Germline V gene sequence: CDR1 MGHRA, CDR2 YSYEKL. The CDR3 runs to 15 residues. As DNA, the CDR3 is TGCGCCAGCAGCTTCTTGCGGGAGGGGGCAGAGACCCAGTACTTC. Translated: CASSFLREGAETQYF.

The chain joins TRBV5-1 to TRBJ2-1; 7 bases match TRBD2. Germline V gene data show CDR1 as SGHRS and CDR2 as YFSETQ. The CDR3 consists of 16 residues. With 5 bases clipped from V and 3 bases from J, the junction kept 11 bases outside the gene matches. CDR3 bases: TGCGCCAGCAGACCCCTTGCCGGGAGGATCTACAATGAGCAGTTCTTC. It yields the protein CASRPLAGRIYNEQFF.

This chain joins TRBV6-1 and TRBJ1-5, with 7 bases fitting TRBD1. CDR1 and CDR2 from the germline V gene are MNHNS and SASEGT. This CDR3 is 15 amino acids long. The J segment lost 7 bases and the V segment lost 6 bases, leaving 12 bases of the junction unmatched. CDR3 coding DNA: TGTGCCAGCAGCGAATGGACAGGAATCAGGCAGCCCCAGCATTTT. Encoded protein: CASSEWTGIRQPQHF.

The chain employs TRBV7-8 and TRBJ2-7; TRBD1 is a possible D gene (6 bases). This CDR3 is 13 amino acids long. Germline CDR1 reads SGHVS; CDR2 reads FQNEAQ. V lost 5 bases to trimming and J lost 0 bases, with 8 bases between them. The CDR3 reads CASSRQVSYEQYF. As DNA, the CDR3 is TGTGCCAGCAGCCGACAGGTCTCCTACGAGCAGTACTTC. Using reference TRBV7-8 and TRBJ2-7 for the parts outside the CDR3, the full variable domain is GAGVSQSPRYKVAKRGQDVALRCDPISGHVSLFWYQQALGQGPEFLTYFQNEAQLDKSGLPSDRFFAERPEGSVSTLKIQRTQQEDSAVYLCASSRQVSYEQYFGPGTRLTVT.

This clone was observed a few times. The chain uses TRBV28 and TRBJ2-5; the match to TRBD1 covers 10 bases. The J segment lost 0 bases and the V segment lost 5 bases, leaving 21 bases of the junction unmatched. This CDR3 spans 21 amino acids. Germline V gene data show CDR1 as MDHEN and CDR2 as SYDVKM. The CDR3 coding sequence is TGTGCCAGCAGTCCATACCCCCCCCCGGGACAGGGGCGAAAGTACCAAGAGACCCAGTACTTC. Translated: CASSPYPPPGQGRKYQETQYF. Supplemented by reference TRBV28 and TRBJ2-5, the full variable domain reads DVKVTQSSRYLVKRTGEKVFLECVQDMDHENMFWYRQDPGLGLRLIYFSYDVKMKEKGDIPEGYSVSREKKERFSLILESASTNQTSMYLCASSPYPPPGQGRKYQETQYFGPGTRLLVL.

The chain is built from TRBV28 and TRBJ2-1, with 7 nucleotides matching TRBD2. After removal of 6 bases from V and 8 bases from J, the junction contained 10 bases not matched to a gene. CDR3 length equals 14 residues. CDR1 is MDHEN and CDR2 is SYDVKM in the germline V gene. For the CDR3, the DNA is TGTGCCAGCAGCCTACCTACTAGCGACCATGAGCAGTTCTTC. Its protein is CASSLPTSDHEQFF. Filled out from reference TRBV28 and TRBJ2-1, the complete variable domain reads DVKVTQSSRYLVKRTGEKVFLECVQDMDHENMFWYRQDPGLGLRLIYFSYDVKMKEKGDIPEGYSVSREKKERFSLILESASTNQTSMYLCASSLPTSDHEQFFGPGTRLTVL.

The V and J genes are TRBV28 and TRBJ2-5; no reliable D call. CDR1 and CDR2 (germline): MDHEN, SYDVKM. V was cut by 6 bases and J by 2 bases, with 10 bases left in between. This CDR3 has 13 residues. The CDR3 loop is CASSTGSQETQYF. CDR3 nucleotides: TGTGCCAGCAGCACCGGATCTCAAGAGACCCAGTACTTC.

V and J are TRBV28 and TRBJ2-2; D is uncertain. From germline, CDR1 is MDHEN and CDR2 SYDVKM. The length of the CDR3 is 13 residues. Trimming removed 6 bases at V and 4 bases at J, with 9 bases between. DNA of the CDR3: TGTGCCAGCAGGCTTAGTCCCACCGGGGAGCTGTTTTTT. This translates into CASRLSPTGELFF.

CDR3: CASWKMNTEAFF. CDR3 bases: TGTGCCAGCTGGAAGATGAACACTGAAGCTTTCTTT. The chain couples TRBV28 to TRBJ1-1; the D is unclear. This CDR3 is built from 12 residues. V was clipped by 8 bases and J by 0 bases, with 7 bases between them. In germline, CDR1 is MDHEN, CDR2 SYDVKM.

This clone was recorded only once. The V call is TRBV5-1, the J call TRBJ2-7, with D perhaps TRBD1 (5 bases). The germline V gene has CDR1 SGHRS and CDR2 YFSETQ. Trimming removed 0 bases from V and 3 bases from J, with 10 bases in between. CDR3 length: 14 amino acids. As DNA, the CDR3 is TGCGCCAGCAGCTTGGACAGGCCTTACTACGAGCAGTACTTC. It codes for CASSLDRPYYEQYF.

This chain links TRBV2 with TRBJ2-5; D unresolved. Germline V CDR1 and CDR2: SNHLY, FYNNEI. The V gene lost 6 bases and the J gene lost 4 bases, with 12 bases spanning the gap. The CDR3 is 13 amino acids. The CDR3 loop is CASRVRRRETQYF. CDR3 bases: TGTGCCAGCAGGGTCAGGCGCAGAGAGACCCAGTACTTC.

V is TRBV5-1 and J is TRBJ2-7, with D possibly TRBD1 on 6 matching bases. Per germline, CDR1 SGHRS and CDR2 YFSETQ. The CDR3 spans 16 residues. Trimming removed 0 bases at V and 2 bases at J, with 15 bases between. The CDR3 loop is CASSLDPTGITYEQYF. The CDR3 DNA sequence: TGCGCCAGCAGCTTGGATCCAACAGGGATCACCTACGAGCAGTACTTC.